A single sample gave rise to the 6 T cell receptor beta chains below, sequenced in a study of cytotoxic CD8 clonotypes in ibrutinib-treated CLL. TCRdb's copy holds only in-frame clones and misses some; the assay was immunoSEQ multiplex PCR. Here the sample spans tens of thousands of clones, around four fifths being singletons. Specimen: PBMCs, collected after 24 months of ibrutinib treatment. The receptors derive from a human donor with chronic lymphocytic leukemia.

The chain is built from TRBV9 and TRBJ2-2, with D maybe TRBD2 (6 bases). Germline CDR1 reads SGDLS; CDR2 reads YYNGEE. The CDR3 runs to 14 residues. Trimming pared 4 bases from V and 5 bases from J, leaving 12 bases between. For the CDR3, the DNA is TGTGCCAGCAGCACCCGGGCGGGGACCGGGGAGCTGTTTTTT. Encoded protein: CASSTRAGTGELFF.

In nucleotides, the CDR3 is TGTGCCAGCAGCCAAGTGGGGGCTCCGGGGACCCAGTACTTC. It codes for CASSQVGAPGTQYF. V usage is TRBV14 and J usage is TRBJ2-5; D perhaps matches TRBD1 (6 bases). CDR1 is SGHDN and CDR2 is FVKESK in the germline V gene. The CDR3 contains 14 residues. Between the trimmed V and J ends, which lost 1 base and 7 bases, there was a span of 13 bases.

The chain carries TRBV7-3 and TRBJ2-1, with 15 bases lining up with TRBD2. Germline-derived CDR1 and CDR2 are SGHTA and FQGTGA. This CDR3 is 15 amino acids long. The J segment lost 7 bases and the V segment lost 5 bases, leaving 3 bases of the junction unmatched. In nucleotides, the CDR3 is TGTGCCAGCAGCCGCGGGACTAGCGGGAGGAATGAGCAGTTCTTC. Translation: CASSRGTSGRNEQFF. Together with reference TRBV7-3 and TRBJ2-1, the CDR3 gives the full variable domain: GAGVSQTPSNKVTEKGKYVELRCDPISGHTALYWYRQSLGQGPEFLIYFQGTGAADDSGLPNDRFFAVRPEGSVSTLKIQRTERGDSAVYLCASSRGTSGRNEQFFGPGTRLTVL.

This chain uses TRBV6-5 with TRBJ2-5; 8 bases line up with TRBD1. Germline V lookup: CDR1 MNHEY, CDR2 SVGAGI. CDR3 length: 14 residues. J gave up 3 bases and V 5 bases, and 5 bases lay outside the gene matches. The CDR3 nucleotides read TGTGCCAGCAGTGACGGACAGGGTGAAGAGACCCAGTACTTC. It specifies CASSDGQGEETQYF.

In its sample, this clone ranks as medium-sized (0.01 to 0.1%). The chain employs TRBV27 and TRBJ2-3, with 8 bases that match TRBD2. The J segment lost 14 bases and the V segment lost 5 bases, leaving 12 bases of the junction unmatched. The CDR3 consists of 13 residues. The germline gives CDR1 MNHEY, CDR2 SMNVEV (reference sequence). The CDR3 sequence: CASSLGGADGWYF. CDR3 bases: TGTGCCAGCAGTCTCGGGGGGGCAGACGGTTGGTATTTT.

The gene calls are TRBV10-3 and TRBJ1-2; 7 bases line up with TRBD1. Germline V CDR1 and CDR2: ENHRY, SYGVKD. CDR3 length equals 14 residues. The trim removed 3 bases at V and 3 bases at J, leaving 4 bases unmatched. CDR3 DNA sequence: TGTGCCATCAGTGACGGGACAGCTCACTATGGCTACACCTTC. It is translated as CAISDGTAHYGYTF.